The rows below give T cell receptor beta chains drawn from one sample of a study of blood T cell repertoires in COVID-19. The repertoire was sequenced with immunoSEQ multiplex PCR; TCRdb's copy has only in-frame clones and lacks some. The sample comprises around 230,000 clones, around 89% of which are singletons, and more than 2.5% rests with the top ten. Sample: PBMCs or T cells enriched from blood (not recorded which). Receptor source: a woman between 25 and 40 years old who had recovered from COVID-19. The CDR3 runs from the conserved cysteine through the conserved F or W. Fields, in order: D gene, clone size, J gene, V gene, CDR3 protein, CDR3 DNA. The D gene is left open where the match is weak. Clone size is stated in some rows and not others, as once, few, many or a class when expanded.

-	-	TRBJ1-2	TRBV5-1	CASSLAPLYGYTF	TGCGCCAGCAGCTTGGCCCCCCTCTATGGCTACACCTTC
-	-	TRBJ1-2	TRBV19	CASSPQGSNYGYTF	TGTGCCAGTAGTCCACAGGGATCGAACTATGGCTACACCTTC
TRBD1	-	TRBJ2-1	TRBV29-1	CSVPGQGDNEQFF	TGCAGCGTTCCGGGACAGGGGGACAATGAGCAGTTCTTC
-	-	TRBJ1-2	TRBV5-1	CASSPEMTGPNYGYTF	TGCGCCAGCAGCCCGGAAATGACAGGACCGAACTATGGCTACACCTTC
-	few	TRBJ1-1	TRBV7-2	CASSFPTGGLNTEAFF	TGTGCCAGCAGCTTCCCGACAGGAGGTCTAAACACTGAAGCTTTCTTT
-	few	TRBJ2-2	TRBV7-3	CASSQGVTGELFF	TGTGCCAGCAGCCAGGGCGTCACCGGGGAGCTGTTTTTT
-	-	TRBJ1-2	TRBV12-3/TRBV12-4	CASSYSGDNGYTF	TGTGCCAGCAGTTATTCAGGGGACAATGGCTACACCTTC
-	-	TRBJ1-1	TRBV5-1	CASKGGAERQNTEAFF	TGCGCCAGCAAAGGAGGGGCTGAGAGGCAGAACACTGAAGCTTTCTTT
TRBD1	-	TRBJ1-1	TRBV4-1	CASSQDMTGKYTEAFF	TGCGCCAGCAGCCAAGATATGACAGGGAAGTACACTGAAGCTTTCTTT
TRBD2	-	TRBJ2-3	TRBV7-8	CASSYSGGGEDTQYF	TGTGCCAGCAGCTATTCCGGCGGGGGGGAAGATACGCAGTATTTT
-	-	TRBJ1-1	TRBV28	CASSSSFLVQTGRMNTEAFF	TGTGCCAGCAGCTCCTCATTTCTCGTCCAAACAGGACGCATGAACACTGAAGCTTTCTTT
TRBD1	-	TRBJ1-2	TRBV15	CATSRGQGVSPYYGYTF	TGTGCCACCAGCAGAGGACAGGGCGTATCCCCTTACTATGGCTACACCTTC
-	few	TRBJ1-1	TRBV19	CASSIENMNTEAFF	TGTGCCAGTAGTATAGAAAACATGAACACTGAAGCTTTCTTT
TRBD1	-	TRBJ1-6	TRBV2	CASSEMGQNNSPLHF	TGTGCCAGCAGTGAAATGGGACAGAATAATTCACCCCTCCACTTT
-	-	TRBJ2-5	TRBV5-4	CASSPGGLLASKETQYF	TGTGCCAGCAGCCCCGGAGGGCTTTTGGCGTCGAAAGAGACCCAGTACTTC
TRBD1	-	TRBJ1-6	TRBV9	CASSVDWTGSSYNSPLHF	TGTGCCAGCAGCGTAGACTGGACAGGGAGCTCCTATAATTCACCCCTCCACTTT
-	-	TRBJ2-1	TRBV19	CASSIVVTGNEQFF	TGTGCCAGTAGTATTGTGGTCACTGGCAATGAGCAGTTCTTC
-	-	TRBJ2-7	TRBV4-1	CASSLSSTSEQYF	TGCGCCAGCAGCCTGTCATCGACTAGCGAGCAGTACTTC
TRBD2	-	TRBJ2-3	TRBV11-2	CASSTRTSGATDTQYF	TGTGCCAGCAGCACGAGGACTAGCGGGGCTACAGATACGCAGTATTTT
-	-	TRBJ1-6	TRBV5-6	CASSFWSRVSPLHF	TGTGCCAGCAGCTTCTGGTCACGGGTTTCACCCCTCCACTTT
-	-	TRBJ2-3	TRBV7-9	CASSPSTDTQYF	TGTGCCAGCAGCCCGAGCACAGATACGCAGTATTTT
TRBD1	-	TRBJ1-5	TRBV28	CASSTTGGLNQPQHF	TGTGCCAGCAGTACCACAGGGGGCCTCAATCAGCCCCAGCATTTT
-	once	TRBJ1-6	TRBV11-1	CASSLRGGPNSPLHF	TGTGCCAGCAGCTTAAGGGGTGGACCTAATTCACCCCTCCACTTT
-	-	TRBJ2-4	TRBV21-1	CASSTSRRDRGGPVAKNIQYF	TGTGCCAGCAGCACGTCCAGGAGGGACAGGGGAGGTCCTGTAGCCAAAAACATTCAGTACTTC
TRBD1	-	TRBJ2-3	TRBV7-2	CASSLGTGVHAGDTQYF	TGTGCCAGCAGCTTGGGGACAGGTGTCCACGCTGGAGATACGCAGTATTTT
-	-	TRBJ1-2	TRBV18	CASSPRDAEGYTF	TGTGCCAGCTCACCAAGAGATGCGGAGGGCTACACCTTC
TRBD1	few	TRBJ1-1	TRBV2	CASSERGNRGNTEAFF	TGTGCCAGCAGTGAAAGGGGAAACAGGGGAAACACTGAAGCTTTCTTT
TRBD1	few	TRBJ2-7	TRBV6-6	CASSYSPGQGAGEQYF	TGTGCCAGCAGTTACTCCCCCGGACAGGGGGCGGGTGAGCAGTACTTC
-	-	TRBJ2-7	TRBV7-2	CASSLSAGAPYEQYF	TGTGCCAGCAGCTTAAGTGCGGGGGCCCCCTACGAGCAGTACTTC
-	-	TRBJ2-5	TRBV27	CASSQRKSGRGQETQYF	TGTGCCAGCAGTCAAAGAAAGTCTGGGCGAGGGCAAGAGACCCAGTACTTC
-	-	TRBJ1-1	TRBV14	CASSQVFSEAFF	TGTGCCAGCAGCCAAGTTTTCTCTGAAGCTTTCTTT
TRBD1	-	TRBJ2-5	TRBV7-2	CASSLADRVGETQYF	TGTGCCAGCAGCTTAGCCGACAGGGTAGGAGAGACCCAGTACTTC
-	-	TRBJ1-6	TRBV2	CASSRDFNSPLHF	TGTGCCAGCAGCCGGGACTTCAATTCACCCCTCCACTTT
TRBD2	-	TRBJ2-3	TRBV3-1/TRBV3-2	CASSQDPGLAGKDTQYF	TGTGCCAGCAGCCAAGACCCAGGACTAGCGGGGAAAGATACGCAGTATTTT
-	few	TRBJ1-2	TRBV19	CASSITPVANYGYTF	TGTGCCAGTAGTATCACCCCTGTAGCTAACTATGGCTACACCTTC
-	-	TRBJ1-2	TRBV6-5	CASSYPPGGPNYGYTF	TGTGCCAGCAGTTACCCCCCGGGAGGTCCTAACTATGGCTACACCTTC
TRBD1	-	TRBJ2-7	TRBV7-2	CASSITGGSYEQYF	TGTGCCAGCAGCATTACAGGGGGCTCCTACGAGCAGTACTTC
-	-	TRBJ1-3	TRBV5-1	CASSPQGAGNTIYF	TGCGCCAGCAGCCCCCAGGGCGCCGGAAACACCATATATTTT
-	-	TRBJ1-1	TRBV10-3	CAINQGTTEAFF	TGTGCCATCAATCAGGGGACCACTGAAGCTTTCTTT
-	-	TRBJ2-2	TRBV25-1	CASSESYYLNTGELFF	TGTGCCAGCAGTGAATCATACTACCTAAACACCGGGGAGCTGTTTTTT
TRBD1	-	TRBJ1-3	TRBV7-9	CASSARTGAGNTIYF	TGTGCCAGCAGCGCGCGGACAGGGGCTGGAAACACCATATATTTT
-	-	TRBJ2-5	TRBV12-3/TRBV12-4	CASARGYQETQYF	TGTGCCAGCGCGAGAGGGTACCAAGAGACCCAGTACTTC
TRBD1	-	TRBJ1-1	TRBV6-6	CASTTGGTTEAFF	TGTGCCAGCACCACAGGGGGCACCACTGAAGCTTTCTTT
-	-	TRBJ1-2	TRBV6-6	CASRNGQLYGYTF	TGTGCCAGCAGAAACGGACAGCTGTATGGCTACACCTTC
-	-	TRBJ2-5	TRBV3-1/TRBV3-2	CASSQLTGDQETQYF	TGTGCCAGCAGCCAGCTGACGGGGGACCAAGAGACCCAGTACTTC
TRBD2	-	TRBJ2-1	TRBV2	CASSELSGGAKGNEQFF	TGTGCCAGCAGTGAATTAAGCGGGGGGGCGAAGGGCAATGAGCAGTTCTTC